A single sample is the source of the 32 T cell receptor beta chains below, sequenced in a study of blood T cell repertoires in COVID-19. The table came from immunoSEQ multiplex PCR; TCRdb's copy has only in-frame clones and leaves some out. The repertoire holds about 300,000 clones, around 88% seen once, with 1.6% in the top ten. What was sequenced was peripheral blood. All receptors come from a woman aged 45 to 65 with acute or convalescent COVID-19.

The CDR3 is CASSLGGQGKSEAFF. In nucleotides, the CDR3 is TGTGCCAGCAGCTTAGGTGGACAGGGAAAGTCTGAAGCTTTCTTT. This sequence joins TRBV7-2 and TRBJ1-1; 8 bases match TRBD1. The CDR3 runs 15 residues. V trimming: 1 base; J trimming: 6 bases; junction bases outside the gene matches: 7. Germline assignment: CDR1 SGHTA and CDR2 FQGNSA.

This clone was picked up a small number of times. The chain is built from TRBV6-4 and TRBJ1-2; D possibly corresponds to TRBD1 (5 bases). The CDR3 covers 13 residues. Trimming took 6 bases from V and 3 from J, leaving 11 bases between them. Germline CDR1 MRHNA, CDR2 SNTAGT. CDR3 bases: TGTGCCAGCAGGGCCGCGGGGGACTATGGCTACACCTTC. Translating gives CASRAAGDYGYTF.

In this sample, this clone turned up once. The chain employs TRBV7-9 and TRBJ2-5, with 7 bases matching TRBD2. CDR1 is SEHNR and CDR2 is FQNEAQ in the germline V gene (reference sequence). This CDR3 spans 15 amino acids. Trimming at V came to 5 bases and at J to 6 bases, leaving 12 bases not matched to a gene. CDR3 in DNA: TGTGCCAGCAGCCCGGGGGGAGCGGGGCAGAAGACCCAGTACTTC. Protein sequence: CASSPGGAGQKTQYF.

This clone was found a few times. Here the CDR3 reads CASSLLAEGRELFF. In DNA form, the CDR3 reads TGTGCCAGCAGTTTACTAGCGGAAGGACGGGAGCTGTTTTTT. The chain joins TRBV28 to TRBJ2-2; 7 bases are a match to TRBD2. Germline V CDR1 and CDR2: MDHEN, SYDVKM. V trimming: 2 bases; J trimming: 9 bases; junction bases outside the gene matches: 6. CDR3 length: 14 amino acids.

The chain couples TRBV9 to TRBJ2-5, with 16 bases identical to TRBD2. Trimming took 4 bases from V and 6 from J; bases not matched to a gene: 12. Germline CDR1 reads SGDLS; CDR2 reads YYNGEE. This CDR3 is built from 18 residues. Written as DNA, the CDR3 is TGTGCCAGCAGCCCAGGGACTAGCGGGAGGGATGCAAGAAAGACCCAGTACTTC. Amino acids: CASSPGTSGRDARKTQYF. Full variable domain (missing parts from reference TRBV9 and TRBJ2-5): DSGVTQTPKHLITATGQRVTLRCSPRSGDLSVYWYQQSLDQGLQFLIQYYNGEERAKGNILERFSAQQFPDLHSELNLSSLELGDSALYFCASSPGTSGRDARKTQYFGPGTRLLVL.

V is TRBV7-8 and J is TRBJ2-5, with D tentatively TRBD2 (6 bases). Looked up from germline, CDR1 is SGHVS and CDR2 is FQNEAQ. V shed 2 bases and J shed 2 bases, with 15 bases lying between them. The CDR3 consists of 16 residues. The CDR3 bases are TGTGCCAGCAGCTTATCGACTAGTCCCCCTCAAGAGACCCAGTACTTC. It is translated as CASSLSTSPPQETQYF.

The CDR3 DNA reads TGTGCCAGCAGTGAAGTCGGGAGGGGCGATACGCAGTATTTT. This translates into CASSEVGRGDTQYF. V is TRBV2 and J is TRBJ2-3; 8 bases line up with TRBD2. This CDR3 contains 14 residues. Germline CDR1 reads SNHLY; CDR2 reads FYNNEI. With 1 base clipped from V and 6 bases from J, the junction kept 3 bases outside the gene matches.

The V call is TRBV19, the J call TRBJ2-4, with D tentatively TRBD2 (5 bases). Trimming left V 10 bases short and J 1 base short, with 17 bases between. The CDR3 extends over 15 amino acids. Germline V gene sequence: CDR1 LNHDA, CDR2 SQIVND (reference sequence). CDR3 protein: CATTKSGDAKNIQYF. The CDR3, as DNA: TGTGCCACCACGAAGTCCGGGGATGCCAAAAACATTCAGTACTTC. The whole variable domain, remainder taken from reference TRBV19 and TRBJ2-4, is DGGITQSPKYLFRKEGQNVTLSCEQNLNHDAMYWYRQDPGQGLRLIYYSQIVNDFQKGDIAEGYSVSREKKESFPLTVTSAQKNPTAFYLCATTKSGDAKNIQYFGAGTRLSVL.

J is TRBJ2-1 and V is TRBV4-2; D not certain. Trimming removed 0 bases at V and 4 bases at J, with 10 bases between. The CDR3 contains 15 residues. Per the germline V gene, CDR1 is LGHNA and CDR2 is YNFKEQ. As DNA, the CDR3 is TGTGCCAGCAGCCAAGATGGCACCACGTACAATGAGCAGTTCTTC. Translation gives CASSQDGTTYNEQFF.

The chain employs TRBV4-1 and TRBJ1-4; D is ambiguous. The CDR3 has 15 amino acids. From germline, CDR1 is MGHRA and CDR2 YSYEKL. V lost 4 bases to trimming and J lost 8 bases, with 17 bases between them. The CDR3 sequence is CASSPSRLGREKLFF. Here the CDR3 DNA reads TGCGCCAGCAGCCCCTCCCGACTAGGGCGGGAAAAACTGTTTTTT.

The chain has TRBV7-8 and TRBJ2-3, with TRBD2 identical over 8 bases. From germline, CDR1 is SGHVS and CDR2 FQNEAQ. The CDR3 covers 17 residues. The V gene end was trimmed by 4 bases and the J gene end by 3 bases; junction bases not matched to a gene: 12. CDR3 DNA: TGTGCCAGCAGCTCCCGGCTAGGCGGGAGGATGACAGATACGCAGTATTTT. Encoded protein: CASSSRLGGRMTDTQYF.

The gene calls are TRBV6-5 and TRBJ1-2, with D tentatively TRBD1 (6 bases). Trimming took off 4 bases at V and 4 bases at J, with 13 bases between the two ends. The germline V gene encodes CDR1 MNHEY and CDR2 SVGAGI. The CDR3 runs 14 residues. The CDR3 DNA reads as TGTGCCAGCAGTTCTGGACAGCAATTCTATGGCTACACCTTC. Translating gives CASSSGQQFYGYTF.

This chain uses TRBV5-1 with TRBJ2-3; D possibly corresponds to TRBD1 (6 bases). The CDR3 is 15 residues long. V lost 4 bases, J lost 2 bases, and 14 bases lay in between. CDR1 and CDR2 from the germline V gene are SGHRS and YFSETQ. CDR3 sequence reads: CASSPTGQTTDTQYF. The CDR3 DNA reads TGCGCCAGCAGCCCCACCGGACAGACCACAGATACGCAGTATTTT.

J is TRBJ2-2 and V is TRBV3-1 (or the pseudogene TRBV3-2); 15 bases agree with TRBD2. The CDR3 spans 19 residues. V was pared by 3 bases and J by 7 bases, with 12 bases of the junction left unmatched. The germline V gene encodes CDR1 LGHDT and CDR2 YNNKEL (reference sequence). Here the CDR3 DNA reads TGTGCCAGCAGCCAGACCGGGACTAGCGGGAGGTTTTTCGTCGGGGAGCTGTTTTTT. This sequence encodes CASSQTGTSGRFFVGELFF.

The CDR3 nucleotides read TGTGCCAGCAGCGTCAACCCCGGGACTAGCGGCAACAATGAGCAGTTCTTC. This codes for CASSVNPGTSGNNEQFF. The V call is TRBV7-2, the J call TRBJ2-1, with 11 bases lining up with TRBD2. The CDR3 sequence is 17 residues long. J was trimmed by 5 bases and V by 5 bases; bases with no gene match: 11. Looked up from germline, CDR1 is SGHTA and CDR2 is FQGNSA.

V is TRBV30 and J is TRBJ1-4; 8 bases fit TRBD1. V dropped 0 bases and J dropped 8; count of bases not matched to a gene: 8. This CDR3 is 15 amino acids long. CDR1 is GTSNPN and CDR2 is SVGIG in the germline V gene (reference sequence). This CDR3 reads CAWSVLTGEGEKLFF. DNA of the CDR3: TGTGCCTGGAGTGTCCTGACAGGGGAGGGAGAAAAACTGTTTTTT.

A single count supports this clone. The chain links TRBV28 to TRBJ1-1, with D maybe TRBD1 (5 bases). Germline lookup yields CDR1 MDHEN and CDR2 SYDVKM. V dropped 3 bases and J dropped 2 bases, with 10 bases sitting between them. This CDR3 is built from 14 residues. CDR3 residues: CASSFWGGNTEAFF. For the CDR3, the DNA is TGTGCCAGCAGTTTCTGGGGGGGAAACACTGAAGCTTTCTTT. Using reference TRBV28 and TRBJ1-1 for the parts outside the CDR3, the full variable domain is DVKVTQSSRYLVKRTGEKVFLECVQDMDHENMFWYRQDPGLGLRLIYFSYDVKMKEKGDIPEGYSVSREKKERFSLILESASTNQTSMYLCASSFWGGNTEAFFGQGTRLTVV.

The CDR3 region is CASSPRSPGYTEAFF. DNA for the CDR3: TGTGCCAGCAGCCCTCGGAGTCCGGGGTACACTGAAGCTTTCTTT. This chain connects TRBV3-1 (or the pseudogene TRBV3-2) to TRBJ1-1; D not certain. The CDR3 runs to 15 residues. The germline CDR1 and CDR2 sequences are LGHDT and YNNKEL (reference sequence). V lost 4 bases to trimming and J lost 3 bases, with 15 bases between them.

The DNA for the CDR3 is TGTGCCAGCAGCGGCAGGGACAGGGTAGAGACCCAGTACTTC. Its protein is CASSGRDRVETQYF. The J gene is TRBJ2-5, the V gene TRBV5-4; 9 nucleotides line up with TRBD1. Unmatched junction bases numbered 5, after V lost 4 bases and J lost 4 bases. Germline loops: CDR1 SGHNT, CDR2 YYREEE (reference sequence). The CDR3 has 14 residues.

The chain couples TRBV4-3 to TRBJ2-3; TRBD2 aligns across 14 bases. Germline V CDR1 and CDR2: LGHNA, YSLEER. The CDR3 extends over 15 amino acids. Losses at the gene ends were 5 bases for V and 5 bases for J; bases not matched to a gene: 3. The DNA of the CDR3 is TGCGCCAGCAGCGAAGGGACTAGCGGGAGAGATACGCAGTATTTT. Protein sequence: CASSEGTSGRDTQYF.

This chain connects TRBV19 to TRBJ2-7; a possible D gene is TRBD1 (6 bases). V was trimmed by 6 bases and J by 4 bases, leaving 19 bases between them. This CDR3 is 15 amino acids long. The germline V gene has CDR1 LNHDA and CDR2 SQIVND (reference sequence). The CDR3 sequence is CASSIGTYLLYEQYF. The CDR3 DNA sequence: TGTGCCAGTAGCATCGGGACATACTTGTTATACGAGCAGTACTTC.

This sequence joins TRBV6-4 and TRBJ2-1; 8 nucleotides line up with TRBD2. Per germline, CDR1 MRHNA and CDR2 SNTAGT. The CDR3 extends over 16 amino acids. V lost 3 bases, J lost 4 bases, and 8 bases stayed unmatched. CDR3 nucleotide sequence: TGTGCCAGCAGTGAAAAGTCTAGCGGGTATTACAATGAGCAGTTCTTC. As protein: CASSEKSSGYYNEQFF.

This chain links TRBV5-1 with TRBJ2-3, with 9 bases matching TRBD1. In germline, CDR1 is SGHRS, CDR2 YFSETQ. Trimming at V came to 4 bases and at J to 3 bases, leaving 6 bases not matched to a gene. CDR3 size: 15 residues. The CDR3 DNA sequence: TGCGCCAGCAGCGTCCGGGACAGGGTGACAGATACGCAGTATTTT. It codes for CASSVRDRVTDTQYF.

The J gene is TRBJ2-3, the V gene TRBV9; 8 bases line up with TRBD2. V was pared by 0 bases and J by 2 bases, with 5 bases of the junction left unmatched. Germline V gene data show CDR1 as SGDLS and CDR2 as YYNGEE. The CDR3 consists of 16 residues. The chain's CDR3 is CASSVGSSGNTDTQYF. The CDR3 nucleotides read TGTGCCAGCAGCGTAGGCAGTAGCGGGAACACAGATACGCAGTATTTT.

V usage is TRBV29-1 and J usage is TRBJ2-2, with TRBD2 identical over 13 bases. The V segment lost 4 bases and the J segment 4 bases; nucleotides outside the gene matches: 18. CDR1 and CDR2 from the germline V gene are SQVTM and ANQGSEA. The CDR3 covers 20 residues. Here the CDR3 DNA reads TGCAGCGTTGCAGACAAGGGGTGGACTAGCGGGAGCTTCGGCACCGGGGAGCTGTTTTTT. It translates to CSVADKGWTSGSFGTGELFF.

This chain joins TRBV3-1 (or the pseudogene TRBV3-2) and TRBJ2-7; the D gene is possibly TRBD2 (6 bases). V was clipped by 3 bases and J by 4 bases, with 16 bases between them. Germline CDR1 reads LGHDT; CDR2 reads YNNKEL (reference sequence). The CDR3 contains 15 residues. The CDR3 sequence is CASSQDDGSWYEQYF. CDR3 coding DNA: TGTGCCAGCAGCCAGGATGACGGGAGTTGGTACGAGCAGTACTTC.

The rearrangement joins TRBV7-2 to TRBJ2-7, with a weak D call TRBD2 (6 bases). Trimming cost V 7 bases and J 4 bases, with 14 bases left between them. From germline, CDR1 is SGHTA and CDR2 FQGNSA. This CDR3 is built from 13 residues. CDR3 sequence (DNA): TGTGCCAGCAAGGAAAGCAGCGGGTACGAGCAGTACTTC. Encoded protein: CASKESSGYEQYF.

The rearrangement uses TRBV7-2 and TRBJ1-2, with 7 bases aligning to TRBD1. Per the germline V gene, CDR1 is SGHTA and CDR2 is FQGNSA. V gave up 4 bases and J gave up 4 bases; unmatched junction bases: 12. The CDR3 consists of 16 residues. The CDR3 nucleotides are TGTGCCAGCAGCTATAAAGATGGGACAGCCTTCTATGGCTACACCTTC. Its protein product is CASSYKDGTAFYGYTF.

The genes are TRBV3-1 (or the pseudogene TRBV3-2) and TRBJ2-5; the match to TRBD2 covers 14 bases. The germline CDR1 and CDR2 sequences are LGHDT and YNNKEL (reference sequence). CDR3 size: 17 residues. The V gene end was trimmed by 1 base and the J gene end by 6 bases; junction bases not matched to a gene: 7. DNA of the CDR3: TGTGCCAGCAGCCAAGGACTAGCGGGAGGGTTTAATCAGACCCAGTACTTC. As protein: CASSQGLAGGFNQTQYF.

The chain links TRBV5-1 to TRBJ2-1; 12 positions agree with TRBD2. CDR3 length: 15 residues. V shed 3 bases and J 5 bases; nucleotides not matched to a gene: 3. The germline V gene encodes CDR1 SGHRS and CDR2 YFSETQ. DNA for the CDR3: TGCGCCAGCAGCTCGGGACTAGCGGGTGACAATGAGCAGTTCTTC. As protein: CASSSGLAGDNEQFF.

This clone was seen once. This chain uses TRBV7-9 with TRBJ2-7, with no clear D. V lost 5 bases, J lost 6 bases, and 11 bases lay in between. The V gene's germline CDR1 is SEHNR and CDR2 FQNEAQ (reference sequence). The length of the CDR3 is 12 residues. CDR3 residues: CASSNQAAEQYF. The CDR3 bases are TGTGCCAGCAGCAACCAGGCTGCCGAGCAGTACTTC.

The chain is built from TRBV19 and TRBJ2-7; D is undetermined. With 4 bases removed from V and 3 bases from J, the gap between germline ends came to 10 bases. CDR3 length equals 13 residues. Germline CDR1 and CDR2: LNHDA and SQIVND (reference sequence). The CDR3 loop reads CASSSRNYYEQYF. CDR3 sequence (DNA): TGTGCCAGTAGTAGCAGGAATTACTACGAGCAGTACTTC.